This is a list of T cell receptor beta chains from one sample in a study of blood T cell repertoires in COVID-19. TCRdb keeps only in-frame clones here, not all; method: immunoSEQ multiplex PCR. Of over 85,000 clones in the sample, around four fifths were seen once. Sequenced sample: peripheral blood. Receptors originate from a man in his fifties with acute or convalescent COVID-19. Each CDR3 is given with its conserved first and last residue. D genes are given only for firm matches. Size values are once, few and many counts, or a class for expanded clones, and some rows have none.

length: 18
D: NA
size: few
J: TRBJ2-2
V: TRBV11-2
DNA: TGTGCCAGCAGCTTAGGGGTTGTCCGGGCAGGGGACACCGGGGAGCTGTTTTTT
CDR3: CASSLGVVRAGDTGELFF

length: 15
D: TRBD2
size: NA
J: TRBJ2-7
V: TRBV10-3
DNA: TGTGCCATCAGTGAGCCTAGCGGGGGCTCCTACGAGCAGTACTTC
CDR3: CAISEPSGGSYEQYF

length: 15
D: NA
size: NA
J: TRBJ2-1
V: TRBV5-1
DNA: TGCGCCAGCAGCCCCTACGGGGGGCTGAGTGATGAGCAGTTCTTC
CDR3: CASSPYGGLSDEQFF

length: 14
D: NA
size: NA
J: TRBJ1-2
V: TRBV6-5
DNA: TGTGCCAGCATCCCCAGGGCTTCTAACTATGGCTACACCTTC
CDR3: CASIPRASNYGYTF

length: 15
D: TRBD1
size: NA
J: TRBJ2-7
V: TRBV14
DNA: TGTGCCAGCGCCCGAAGACAGGGGAGTTCCTACGAGCAGTACTTC
CDR3: CASARRQGSSYEQYF

length: 15
D: TRBD1
size: NA
J: TRBJ1-1
V: TRBV29-1
DNA: TGCAGCGTGCAGGGGGCTTTATCGCCCGGCGCTGAAGCTTTCTTT
CDR3: CSVQGALSPGAEAFF

length: 14
D: TRBD1
size: NA
J: TRBJ2-5
V: TRBV5-1
DNA: TGCGCCACCTCGACAGGGTACCCAGGGGAGACCCAGTACTTC
CDR3: CATSTGYPGETQYF

length: 13
D: TRBD1
size: NA
J: TRBJ2-7
V: TRBV30
DNA: TGTGCCTGGAGTAGGGGACAGGGACTTGAGCAGTACTTC
CDR3: CAWSRGQGLEQYF

length: 16
D: NA
size: NA
J: TRBJ2-7
V: TRBV5-1
DNA: TGCGCCAGCAGCTTCAATTCACAGGGTGGGACCTACGAGCAGTACTTC
CDR3: CASSFNSQGGTYEQYF

length: 15
D: TRBD1
size: NA
J: TRBJ2-2
V: TRBV5-6
DNA: TGTGCCAGCAGCCCACAGGGGGCAGGCACCGGGGAGCTGTTTTTT
CDR3: CASSPQGAGTGELFF

length: 12
D: TRBD2
size: NA
J: TRBJ2-7
V: TRBV7-9
DNA: TGTGCCAGCAGCACTAGCGGGCACGAGCAGTACTTC
CDR3: CASSTSGHEQYF

length: 15
D: NA
size: NA
J: TRBJ2-1
V: TRBV24-1
DNA: TGTGCCACCAGTGACCAGACGGGGATACGAGCTGAGCAGTTCTTC
CDR3: CATSDQTGIRAEQFF

length: 13
D: NA
size: NA
J: TRBJ1-4
V: TRBV24-1
DNA: TGTGCCACCACCGCCGGGACAAACGAAAAACTGTTTTTT
CDR3: CATTAGTNEKLFF

length: 15
D: TRBD1
size: once
J: TRBJ2-7
V: TRBV7-9
DNA: TGTGCCAGCAGTTCATCCGGGACAGGGTCCTACGAGCAGTACTTC
CDR3: CASSSSGTGSYEQYF

length: 16
D: NA
size: NA
J: TRBJ1-3
V: TRBV7-2
DNA: TGTGCCAGCAGCCAATATACAGCTTACTCTGGAAACACCATATATTTT
CDR3: CASSQYTAYSGNTIYF

length: 14
D: NA
size: NA
J: TRBJ1-2
V: TRBV7-8
DNA: TGTGCCAGCAGCTTGACAGTGACCTCCTATGGCTACACCTTC
CDR3: CASSLTVTSYGYTF

length: 15
D: TRBD2
size: NA
J: TRBJ2-7
V: TRBV9
DNA: TGTGCCAGCAGCGTAGAGTCTAGCGGGACCTACGAGCAGTACTTC
CDR3: CASSVESSGTYEQYF

length: 13
D: TRBD1
size: NA
J: TRBJ1-2
V: TRBV12-3/TRBV12-4
DNA: TGTGCCAGCAGTGGACAGGGTCTATACGGCTACACCTTC
CDR3: CASSGQGLYGYTF

length: 14
D: TRBD2
size: NA
J: TRBJ2-7
V: TRBV10-1
DNA: TGCGCCAGCAGTGATCGTACTAGCGAATACGAGCAGTACTTC
CDR3: CASSDRTSEYEQYF

length: 14
D: NA
size: NA
J: TRBJ2-5
V: TRBV5-1
DNA: TGCGCCACTAGTACCGGGACTCTAAAAGAGACCCAGTACTTC
CDR3: CATSTGTLKETQYF

length: 15
D: NA
size: NA
J: TRBJ2-7
V: TRBV3-1/TRBV3-2
DNA: TGTGCCAGCAGCCAAGATCCGGACAGCTTATACGAGCAGTACTTC
CDR3: CASSQDPDSLYEQYF

length: 15
D: TRBD1
size: NA
J: TRBJ1-4
V: TRBV7-2
DNA: TGTGCCAGCAGCTCCACCGACAGGGGAGTCGGAAAACTGTTTTTT
CDR3: CASSSTDRGVGKLFF

length: 14
D: TRBD1
size: few
J: TRBJ2-7
V: TRBV28
DNA: TGTGCCAGCAGTCAGGGACAGGGGGCGGGGGAGCAGTACTTC
CDR3: CASSQGQGAGEQYF

length: 13
D: TRBD1
size: NA
J: TRBJ2-7
V: TRBV4-1
DNA: TGCGCCAGCAGCCAATTGACAGGGTCCGAGCAGTACTTC
CDR3: CASSQLTGSEQYF

length: 17
D: TRBD2
size: once
J: TRBJ2-5
V: TRBV5-1
DNA: TGCGCCAGCAGCTTGATACTAGCGGGAGACTTTCGAGAGACCCAGTACTTC
CDR3: CASSLILAGDFRETQYF

length: 13
D: NA
size: NA
J: TRBJ1-4
V: TRBV4-1
DNA: TGCGCCAGCAGCCAAGTCAGAAGTGAAAAACTGTTTTTT
CDR3: CASSQVRSEKLFF

length: 15
D: NA
size: NA
J: TRBJ1-4
V: TRBV11-2
DNA: TGTGCCAGCAGCTCCCGGACAGCAACTAATGAAAAACTGTTTTTT
CDR3: CASSSRTATNEKLFF

length: 12
D: NA
size: NA
J: TRBJ2-7
V: TRBV4-1
DNA: TGCGCCAGCAGCGGAGTTCAGGGCGAGCAGTACTTC
CDR3: CASSGVQGEQYF

length: 14
D: NA
size: NA
J: TRBJ2-6
V: TRBV11-2
DNA: TGTGCCAGCAGTTGGGAGTCTGGGGCCAACGTCCTGACTTTC
CDR3: CASSWESGANVLTF

length: 13
D: NA
size: NA
J: TRBJ2-3
V: TRBV29-1
DNA: TGCAGCGGAGTTGGAGGGGCGGGGGATACGCAGTATTTT
CDR3: CSGVGGAGDTQYF

length: 13
D: NA
size: NA
J: TRBJ2-5
V: TRBV12-5
DNA: TGTGCTAGTGCTTCCTTCGCCGGCGGGGCCCAGTACTTC
CDR3: CASASFAGGAQYF

length: 15
D: NA
size: NA
J: TRBJ1-3
V: TRBV6-5
DNA: TGTGCCAGCAGCCCGACAGCGAATTCTGGAAACACCATATATTTT
CDR3: CASSPTANSGNTIYF

length: 16
D: TRBD2
size: NA
J: TRBJ2-1
V: TRBV6-1
DNA: TGTGCCAGCAGTGACCCTAGCGGGAGCTCCTACAATGAGCAGTTCTTC
CDR3: CASSDPSGSSYNEQFF

length: 17
D: TRBD1
size: NA
J: TRBJ2-2
V: TRBV4-3
DNA: TGCGCCAGCAGCCCCCGGACAGGGGCTCGCGACACCGGGGAGCTGTTTTTT
CDR3: CASSPRTGARDTGELFF

length: 15
D: TRBD1
size: NA
J: TRBJ1-5
V: TRBV6-5
DNA: TGTGCCAGCAGACAGGGGGCAGCCCAAAATCAGCCCCAGCATTTT
CDR3: CASRQGAAQNQPQHF

length: 16
D: NA
size: NA
J: TRBJ2-5
V: TRBV5-4
DNA: TGTGCCAGCAGCTTAGCTACAGGGTTAGGACAAGAGACCCAGTACTTC
CDR3: CASSLATGLGQETQYF

length: 16
D: TRBD1
size: NA
J: TRBJ1-4
V: TRBV7-9
DNA: TGTGCCAGCAGCTTCAGTAGGGGACAGGGCGATGAAAAACTGTTTTTT
CDR3: CASSFSRGQGDEKLFF

length: 13
D: NA
size: NA
J: TRBJ2-3
V: TRBV4-2
DNA: TGTGCCAGCAGCCAAGTAGGCACAGATACGCAGTATTTT
CDR3: CASSQVGTDTQYF

length: 18
D: NA
size: NA
J: TRBJ1-1
V: TRBV7-2
DNA: TGTGCCAGCAGCTTAGCCCCGTGGGGCAGGGAGGGGAACACTGAAGCTTTCTTT
CDR3: CASSLAPWGREGNTEAFF

length: 13
D: NA
size: NA
J: TRBJ1-4
V: TRBV7-9
DNA: TGTGCCTTCAGACATTCAACTAATGAAAAACTGTTTTTT
CDR3: CAFRHSTNEKLFF

length: 13
D: NA
size: NA
J: TRBJ1-1
V: TRBV12-3/TRBV12-4
DNA: TGTGCCAGCAGCATTACCGGGAACACTGAAGCTTTCTTT
CDR3: CASSITGNTEAFF

length: 18
D: TRBD2
size: NA
J: TRBJ2-1
V: TRBV4-2
DNA: TGTGCCAGCAGCCAAGATCTAGCGGGAGGGAGCTCCTACAATGAGCAGTTCTTC
CDR3: CASSQDLAGGSSYNEQFF

length: 13
D: TRBD1
size: once
J: TRBJ1-1
V: TRBV7-9
DNA: TGTGCCAGCAGCTCGACAGGGGAGGTTGAAGCTTTCTTT
CDR3: CASSSTGEVEAFF

length: 15
D: TRBD2
size: NA
J: TRBJ2-3
V: TRBV7-9
DNA: TGTGCCAGCTCCCAGGCCGGGACTAGCGGGGATACGCAGTATTTT
CDR3: CASSQAGTSGDTQYF

length: 17
D: TRBD1
size: NA
J: TRBJ1-5
V: TRBV19
DNA: TGTGCCAGTAGCTCGGGACAGGGGGTAGGTAGCAATCAGCCCCAGCATTTT
CDR3: CASSSGQGVGSNQPQHF

length: 15
D: TRBD2
size: NA
J: TRBJ2-2
V: TRBV9
DNA: TGTGCCAGCAGCCCGAGACGGGGGGTAGACGGGGAGCTGTTTTTT
CDR3: CASSPRRGVDGELFF

length: 17
D: NA
size: NA
J: TRBJ2-7
V: TRBV5-4
DNA: TGTGCCAGCAGCTTACTTGCGTCCCCCGGGGGTCGACTCGAGCAGTACTTC
CDR3: CASSLLASPGGRLEQYF

length: 14
D: NA
size: NA
J: TRBJ2-7
V: TRBV6-5
DNA: TGTGCCAGCAGACAGGGTTTCGGGTCCTACGAGCAGTACTTC
CDR3: CASRQGFGSYEQYF

length: 17
D: TRBD2
size: NA
J: TRBJ2-2
V: TRBV4-2
DNA: TGTGCCGGCGGGACTAGCGGGGGGGCCACGAACACCGGGGAGCTGTTTTTT
CDR3: CAGGTSGGATNTGELFF

length: 18
D: TRBD1
size: once
J: TRBJ1-4
V: TRBV18
DNA: TGTGCCAGCTCACCAACCCGGGACAGCCAAGGGCTTAATGAAAAACTGTTTTTT
CDR3: CASSPTRDSQGLNEKLFF

length: 14
D: TRBD1
size: NA
J: TRBJ1-1
V: TRBV13
DNA: TGTGCCAGCAGACGGACAGGGGTGAACACTGAAGCTTTCTTT
CDR3: CASRRTGVNTEAFF

length: 15
D: TRBD2
size: NA
J: TRBJ2-5
V: TRBV6-2/TRBV6-3
DNA: TGTGCCAGCAGTTACTCCTCTAGCGGGCAAGAGACCCAGTACTTC
CDR3: CASSYSSSGQETQYF

length: 15
D: TRBD1
size: NA
J: TRBJ1-1
V: TRBV10-3
DNA: TGTGCCATCAGTGTCGGGGGACAGAGGGGGACTGAAGCTTTCTTT
CDR3: CAISVGGQRGTEAFF